These 8 T cell receptor beta chains share one sample of origin, sequenced in a study of T cells in Graves' hyperthyroidism and ophthalmopathy. What was amplified from RNA transcripts were TCR beta CDR3 regions. In the first-round RT-PCR of the TCR CDR3, the HTBI primer set was used. TCRdb independently ran MiXCR on the multiplex PCR reads; one entry per CDR3 protein. The sample carries about 590,000 distinct CDR3 sequences, 15% to 19% recorded once. Sequencing was carried out using blood. These receptors all stem from a woman aged 25 to 39 with Graves' hyperthyroidism.

This clonotype was counted a few times. CDR3 nucleotide sequence: TGTGCCAGTAGTATAGAACTCCAGGGGGGTCTCTACGAGCAGTACTTC. The encoded protein is CASSIELQGGLYEQYF. The rearrangement links TRBV19 to TRBJ2-7, with D maybe TRBD1 (7 bases). Germline CDR1 and CDR2: LNHDA and SQIVND (reference sequence). There are 16 residues in the CDR3. Trimming cost V 0 bases and J 3 bases, with 15 bases left between them.

This clonotype was counted at least ten times. The chain joins TRBV5-1 to TRBJ2-3; TRBD1 might be the D (6 bases). This CDR3 region has 13 residues. V lost 4 bases and J 7 bases, leaving 13 bases between the germline ends. Germline V gene lookup returns CDR1 SGHRS and CDR2 YFSETQ. The DNA for the CDR3 is TGCGCCAGCAGCCAGGACAGATCCAATACGCAGTATTTT. This codes for CASSQDRSNTQYF.

The chain couples TRBV6-1 to TRBJ1-1; D remains ambiguous. The length of the CDR3 is 13 residues. The germline V gene encodes CDR1 MNHNS and CDR2 SASEGT. V was clipped by 10 bases and J by 5 bases, with 17 bases between them. The CDR3 protein is CATSNMFGTEAFF. Here the CDR3 DNA reads TGTGCCACCTCCAATATGTTTGGGACTGAAGCTTTCTTT.

V gene TRBV7-3 combines with J gene TRBJ2-5; no clear D. Germline-derived CDR1 and CDR2 are SGHTA and FQGTGA. The CDR3 loop spans 13 amino acids. Trimming left V 5 bases short and J 3 bases short, with 10 bases between. The CDR3 region is CASSPGGKETQYF. In DNA, the CDR3 is TGTGCCAGCAGCCCCGGTGGGAAAGAGACCCAGTACTTC.

This clonotype showed up many times. J is TRBJ2-7 and V is TRBV11-2; TRBD1 agrees at 9 bases. There are 13 residues in the CDR3. Germline assignment: CDR1 SGHAT and CDR2 FQNNGV. Losses at the gene ends were 4 bases for V and 5 bases for J; bases not matched to a gene: 3. CDR3 sequence (DNA): TGTGCCAGCAGCTCGGACAGGGGCCACGAGCAGTACTTC. This gives the protein CASSSDRGHEQYF.

This clonotype has ten or more counts. The chain combines TRBV12-3 or TRBV12-4 with TRBJ2-6; D is possibly TRBD2 (6 bases). This CDR3 is 23 amino acids long. The V gene lost 6 bases and the J gene lost 0 bases, with 33 bases spanning the gap. CDR3: CASSPPRRGLQRVAASGANVLTF. The CDR3 DNA follows: TGTGCCAGCAGCCCCCCCCGGAGGGGCCTGCAGCGGGTTGCGGCCTCTGGGGCCAACGTCCTGACTTTC.

This chain uses TRBV9 with TRBJ2-7, with 8 bases fitting TRBD1. Unmatched junction bases numbered 13, after V lost 7 bases and J lost 4 bases. The germline CDR1 and CDR2 sequences are SGDLS and YYNGEE. CDR3 size: 15 residues. The chain's CDR3 is CASSPGTGSFYEQYF. CDR3 DNA: TGTGCCAGCTCGCCCGGGACAGGTTCTTTTTACGAGCAGTACTTC.

In regard to this clonotype: This may come from a read error, since a much larger clone is one base off. This chain connects TRBV11-1 to TRBJ2-5, with 8 bases fitting TRBD1. V lost 2 bases to trimming and J lost 4 bases; unmatched junction nucleotides: 9. The CDR3 covers 16 residues. Germline loops: CDR1 SGHAT, CDR2 FQDESV (reference sequence). The CDR3 is CASSLPDRGERETQYF. The CDR3 DNA is TGTGCCAGCAGCTTACCCGACAGGGGTGAAAGAGAGACCCAGTACTTC.